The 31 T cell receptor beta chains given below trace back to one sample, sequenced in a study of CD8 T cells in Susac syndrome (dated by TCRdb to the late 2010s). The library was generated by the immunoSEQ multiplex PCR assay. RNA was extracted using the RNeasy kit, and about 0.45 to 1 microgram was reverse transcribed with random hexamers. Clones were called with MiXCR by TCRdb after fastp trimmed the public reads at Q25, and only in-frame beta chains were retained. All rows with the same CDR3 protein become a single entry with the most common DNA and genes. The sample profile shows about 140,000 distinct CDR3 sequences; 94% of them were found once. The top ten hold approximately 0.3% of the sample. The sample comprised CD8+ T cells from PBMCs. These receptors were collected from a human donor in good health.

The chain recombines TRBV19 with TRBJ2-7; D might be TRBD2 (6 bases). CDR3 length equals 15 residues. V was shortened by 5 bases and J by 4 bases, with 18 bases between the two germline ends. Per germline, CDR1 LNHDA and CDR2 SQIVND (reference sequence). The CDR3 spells CASSSSGAPFYEQYF. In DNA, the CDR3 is TGTGCCAGTAGTTCCTCGGGAGCTCCCTTTTACGAGCAGTACTTC. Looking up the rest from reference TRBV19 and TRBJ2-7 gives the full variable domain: DGGITQSPKYLFRKEGQNVTLSCEQNLNHDAMYWYRQDPGQGLRLIYYSQIVNDFQKGDIAEGYSVSREKKESFPLTVTSAQKNPTAFYLCASSSSGAPFYEQYFGPGTRLTVT.

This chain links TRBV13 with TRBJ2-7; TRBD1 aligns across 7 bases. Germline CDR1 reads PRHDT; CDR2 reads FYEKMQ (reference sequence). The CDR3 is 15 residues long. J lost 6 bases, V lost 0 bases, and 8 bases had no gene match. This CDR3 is CASSLGSTGVGEQYF. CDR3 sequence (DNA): TGTGCCAGCAGCTTAGGTTCCACAGGGGTAGGCGAGCAGTACTTC. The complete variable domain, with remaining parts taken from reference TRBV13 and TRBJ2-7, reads AAGVIQSPRHLIKEKRETATLKCYPIPRHDTVYWYQQGPGQDPQFLISFYEKMQSDKGSIPDRFSAQQFSDYHSELNMSSLELGDSALYFCASSLGSTGVGEQYFGPGTRLTVT.

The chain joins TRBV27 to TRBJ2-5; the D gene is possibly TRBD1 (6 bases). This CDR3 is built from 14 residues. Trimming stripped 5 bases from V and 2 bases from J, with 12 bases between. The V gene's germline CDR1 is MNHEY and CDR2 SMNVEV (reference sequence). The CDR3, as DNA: TGTGCCAGCAGTGAGACAGGAGTACAAGAGACCCAGTACTTC. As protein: CASSETGVQETQYF.

CDR3: CASSQRDLGRGELFF. Written as DNA, the CDR3 is TGTGCCAGCAGTCAACGGGACCTGGGGCGCGGGGAGCTGTTTTTT. The chain employs TRBV12-3 or TRBV12-4 and TRBJ2-2; D possibly uses TRBD1 or TRBD2 (5 bases each). The ends were cut back, 5 bases at V and 7 bases at J, with 17 bases in the middle. The length of the CDR3 is 15 residues.

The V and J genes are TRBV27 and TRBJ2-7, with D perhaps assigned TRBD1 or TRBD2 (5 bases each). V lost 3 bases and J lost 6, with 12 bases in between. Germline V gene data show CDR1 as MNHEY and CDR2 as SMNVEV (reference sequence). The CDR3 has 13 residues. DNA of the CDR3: TGTGCCAGCAGTTTGTGGGACGCAAGCGAGCAGTACTTC. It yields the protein CASSLWDASEQYF.

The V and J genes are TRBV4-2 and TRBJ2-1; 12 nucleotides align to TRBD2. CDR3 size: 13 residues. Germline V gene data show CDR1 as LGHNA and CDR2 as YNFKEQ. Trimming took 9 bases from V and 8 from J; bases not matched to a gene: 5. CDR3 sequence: CASRTSGMDEQFF. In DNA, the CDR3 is TGTGCCAGTCGGACTAGCGGGATGGATGAGCAGTTCTTC.

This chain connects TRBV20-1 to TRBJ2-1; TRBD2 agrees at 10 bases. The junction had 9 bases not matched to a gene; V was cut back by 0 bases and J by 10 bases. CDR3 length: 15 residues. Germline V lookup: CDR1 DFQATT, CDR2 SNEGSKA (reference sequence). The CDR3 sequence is CSARDGTSALGEQFF. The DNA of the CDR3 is TGCAGTGCTAGAGATGGGACTAGCGCCTTAGGAGAGCAGTTCTTC.

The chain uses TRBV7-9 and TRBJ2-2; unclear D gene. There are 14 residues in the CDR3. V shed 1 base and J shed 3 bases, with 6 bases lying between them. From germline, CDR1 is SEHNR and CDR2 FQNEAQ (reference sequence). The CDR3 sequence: CASSLVLYTGELFF. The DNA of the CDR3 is TGTGCCAGCAGCTTAGTTCTATACACCGGGGAGCTGTTTTTT.

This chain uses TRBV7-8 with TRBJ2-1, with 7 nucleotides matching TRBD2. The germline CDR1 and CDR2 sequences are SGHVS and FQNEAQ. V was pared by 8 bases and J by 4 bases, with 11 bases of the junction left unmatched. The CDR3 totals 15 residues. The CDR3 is CASGGAGVGYNEQFF. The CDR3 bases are TGTGCCAGCGGTGGGGCGGGGGTAGGGTACAATGAGCAGTTCTTC.

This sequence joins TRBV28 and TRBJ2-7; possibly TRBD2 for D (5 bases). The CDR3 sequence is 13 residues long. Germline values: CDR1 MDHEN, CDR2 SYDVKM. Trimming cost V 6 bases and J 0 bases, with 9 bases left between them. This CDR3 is CASRGGLSYEQYF. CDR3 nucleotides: TGTGCCAGCAGAGGAGGTCTCTCCTACGAGCAGTACTTC.

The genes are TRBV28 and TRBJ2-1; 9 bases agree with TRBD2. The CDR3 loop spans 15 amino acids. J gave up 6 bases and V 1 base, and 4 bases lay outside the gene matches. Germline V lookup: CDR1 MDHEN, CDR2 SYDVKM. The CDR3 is CASSLLLTSGNEQFF. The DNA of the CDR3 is TGTGCCAGCAGTTTATTGTTGACTAGCGGCAATGAGCAGTTCTTC.

The CDR3 is CATRDGYTGELFF. The CDR3 DNA is TGTGCCACCCGGGACGGATACACCGGGGAGCTGTTTTTT. This rearrangement joins TRBV28 to TRBJ2-2; either TRBD1 or TRBD2 may supply D (5 bases each). Germline loops: CDR1 MDHEN, CDR2 SYDVKM. Trimming removed 10 bases at V and 3 bases at J, with 12 bases between. The CDR3 runs to 13 residues.

CDR3 DNA: TGTGCCAGCAGCTTAGGTAGCGCTCAAGAGACCCAGTACTTC. Translation gives CASSLGSAQETQYF. The chain joins TRBV7-9 to TRBJ2-5; possibly TRBD2 for D (5 bases). The CDR3 has 14 amino acids. The germline V gene encodes CDR1 SEHNR and CDR2 FQNEAQ (reference sequence). Between the trimmed V and J ends, which lost 1 base and 2 bases, there was a span of 8 bases.

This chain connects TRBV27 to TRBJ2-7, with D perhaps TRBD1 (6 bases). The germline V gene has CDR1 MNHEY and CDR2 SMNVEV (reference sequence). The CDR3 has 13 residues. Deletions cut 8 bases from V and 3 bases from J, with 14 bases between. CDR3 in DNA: TGTGCCAGCTCTCCGGGACAACTCTACGAGCAGTACTTC. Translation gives CASSPGQLYEQYF.

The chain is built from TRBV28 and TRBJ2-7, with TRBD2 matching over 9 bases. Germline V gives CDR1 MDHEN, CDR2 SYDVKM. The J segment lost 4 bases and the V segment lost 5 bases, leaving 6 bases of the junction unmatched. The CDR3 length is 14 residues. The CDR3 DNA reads TGTGCCAGCAGTCATAGCGGGAGCCGATACGAGCAGTACTTC. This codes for CASSHSGSRYEQYF.

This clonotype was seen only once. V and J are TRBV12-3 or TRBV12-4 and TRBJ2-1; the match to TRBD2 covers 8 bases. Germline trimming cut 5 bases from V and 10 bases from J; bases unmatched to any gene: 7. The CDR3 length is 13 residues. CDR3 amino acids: CASSHPLAGEQFF. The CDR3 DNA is TGTGCCAGCAGTCATCCTCTAGCGGGCGAGCAGTTCTTC.

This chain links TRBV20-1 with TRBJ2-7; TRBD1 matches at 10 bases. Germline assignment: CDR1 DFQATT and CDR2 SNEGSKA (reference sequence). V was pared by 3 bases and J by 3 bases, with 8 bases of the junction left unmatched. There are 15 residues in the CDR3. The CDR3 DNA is TGCAGTGCTAGTGGGGGAGGACAGGGGGACTACGAGCAGTACTTC. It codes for CSASGGGQGDYEQYF.

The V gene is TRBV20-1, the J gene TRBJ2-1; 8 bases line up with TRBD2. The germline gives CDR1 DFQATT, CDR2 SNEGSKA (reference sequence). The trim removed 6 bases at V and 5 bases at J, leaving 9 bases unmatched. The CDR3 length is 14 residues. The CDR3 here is CSAEKRENHNEQFF. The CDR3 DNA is TGCAGTGCCGAGAAGCGGGAGAACCACAATGAGCAGTTCTTC.

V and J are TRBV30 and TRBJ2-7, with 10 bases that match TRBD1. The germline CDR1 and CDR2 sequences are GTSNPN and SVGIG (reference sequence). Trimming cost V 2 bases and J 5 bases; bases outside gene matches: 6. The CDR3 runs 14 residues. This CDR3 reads CAWSLGTGVHEQYF. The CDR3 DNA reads TGTGCCTGGAGTCTTGGGACAGGGGTCCACGAGCAGTACTTC.

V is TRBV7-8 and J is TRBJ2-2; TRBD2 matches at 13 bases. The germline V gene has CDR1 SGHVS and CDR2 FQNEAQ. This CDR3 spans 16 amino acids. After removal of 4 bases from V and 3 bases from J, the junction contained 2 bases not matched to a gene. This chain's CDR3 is CASSSGLAGDTGELFF. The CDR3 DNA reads TGTGCCAGCAGCTCTGGACTAGCGGGAGACACCGGGGAGCTGTTTTTT.

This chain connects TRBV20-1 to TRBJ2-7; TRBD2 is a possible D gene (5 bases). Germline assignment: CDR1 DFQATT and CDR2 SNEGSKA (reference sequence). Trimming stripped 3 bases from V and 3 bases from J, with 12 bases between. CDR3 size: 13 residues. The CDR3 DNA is TGCAGTGCTAGCCACACCGAGGGCTACGAGCAGTACTTC. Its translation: CSASHTEGYEQYF.

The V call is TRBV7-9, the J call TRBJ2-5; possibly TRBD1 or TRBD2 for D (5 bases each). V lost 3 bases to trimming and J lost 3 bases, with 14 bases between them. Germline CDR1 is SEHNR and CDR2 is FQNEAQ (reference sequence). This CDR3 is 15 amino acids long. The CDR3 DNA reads TGTGCCAGCAGCTTTGGGACCTCCGGGGAAGAGACCCAGTACTTC. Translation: CASSFGTSGEETQYF.

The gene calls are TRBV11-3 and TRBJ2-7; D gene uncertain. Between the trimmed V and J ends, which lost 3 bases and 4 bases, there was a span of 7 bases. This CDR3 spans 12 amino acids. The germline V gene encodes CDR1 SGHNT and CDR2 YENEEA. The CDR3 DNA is TGTGCCAGCAGCTTTCCTGGGTACGAGCAGTACTTC. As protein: CASSFPGYEQYF.

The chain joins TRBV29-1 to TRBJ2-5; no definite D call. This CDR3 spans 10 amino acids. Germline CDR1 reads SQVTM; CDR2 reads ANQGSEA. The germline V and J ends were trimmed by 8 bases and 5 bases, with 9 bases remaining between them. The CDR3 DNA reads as TGCAGCTTTTTAACGGAGACCCAGTACTTC. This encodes CSFLTETQYF.

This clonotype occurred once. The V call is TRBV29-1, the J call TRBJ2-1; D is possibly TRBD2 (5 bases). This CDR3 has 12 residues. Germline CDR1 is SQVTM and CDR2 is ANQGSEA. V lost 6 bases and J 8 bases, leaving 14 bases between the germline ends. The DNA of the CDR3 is TGCAGCGTACCGGCACTAGGCTATGAGCAGTTCTTC. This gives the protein CSVPALGYEQFF.

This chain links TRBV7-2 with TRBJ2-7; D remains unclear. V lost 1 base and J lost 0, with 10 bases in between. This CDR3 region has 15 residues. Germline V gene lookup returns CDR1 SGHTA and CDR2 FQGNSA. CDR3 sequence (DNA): TGTGCCAGCAGCTTAGAGCGTCTGAGCTCCTACGAGCAGTACTTC. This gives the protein CASSLERLSSYEQYF.

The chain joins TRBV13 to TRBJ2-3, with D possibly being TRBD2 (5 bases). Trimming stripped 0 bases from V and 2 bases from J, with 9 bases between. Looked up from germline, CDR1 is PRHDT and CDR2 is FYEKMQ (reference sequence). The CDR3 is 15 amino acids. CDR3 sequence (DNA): TGTGCCAGCAGCTTAGGCGCAGGACTCACAGATACGCAGTATTTT. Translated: CASSLGAGLTDTQYF.

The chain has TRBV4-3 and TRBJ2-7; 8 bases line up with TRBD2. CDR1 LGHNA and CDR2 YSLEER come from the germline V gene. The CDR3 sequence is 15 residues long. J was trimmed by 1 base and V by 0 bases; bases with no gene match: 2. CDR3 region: CASSQEASGSYEQYF. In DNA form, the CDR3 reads TGCGCCAGCAGCCAAGAGGCTAGCGGGTCCTACGAGCAGTACTTC.

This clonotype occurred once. The CDR3 spells CASRGGQNTGELFF. The CDR3 nucleotides read TGTGCCAGCAGGGGGGGTCAGAACACCGGGGAGCTGTTTTTT. This sequence joins TRBV27 and TRBJ2-2; perhaps TRBD2 as D (6 bases). V was shortened by 6 bases and J by 1 base, with 9 bases between the two germline ends. The CDR3 runs to 14 residues. The germline V gene has CDR1 MNHEY and CDR2 SMNVEV (reference sequence).

In DNA, the CDR3 is TGTGCCAGCAGCTTAGTCGGCGGTCACACCGGGGAGCTGTTTTTT. Translating gives CASSLVGGHTGELFF. The chain couples TRBV7-9 to TRBJ2-2; D gene uncertain. The CDR3 spans 15 residues. Germline values: CDR1 SEHNR, CDR2 FQNEAQ (reference sequence). V was cut by 1 base and J by 3 bases, with 9 bases left in between.

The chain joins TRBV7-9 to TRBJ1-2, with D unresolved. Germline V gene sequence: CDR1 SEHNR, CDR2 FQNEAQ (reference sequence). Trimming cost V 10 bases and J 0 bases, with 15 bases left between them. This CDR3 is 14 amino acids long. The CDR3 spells CATDAGYPNYGYTF. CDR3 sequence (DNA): TGTGCCACGGATGCCGGATATCCTAACTATGGCTACACCTTC.